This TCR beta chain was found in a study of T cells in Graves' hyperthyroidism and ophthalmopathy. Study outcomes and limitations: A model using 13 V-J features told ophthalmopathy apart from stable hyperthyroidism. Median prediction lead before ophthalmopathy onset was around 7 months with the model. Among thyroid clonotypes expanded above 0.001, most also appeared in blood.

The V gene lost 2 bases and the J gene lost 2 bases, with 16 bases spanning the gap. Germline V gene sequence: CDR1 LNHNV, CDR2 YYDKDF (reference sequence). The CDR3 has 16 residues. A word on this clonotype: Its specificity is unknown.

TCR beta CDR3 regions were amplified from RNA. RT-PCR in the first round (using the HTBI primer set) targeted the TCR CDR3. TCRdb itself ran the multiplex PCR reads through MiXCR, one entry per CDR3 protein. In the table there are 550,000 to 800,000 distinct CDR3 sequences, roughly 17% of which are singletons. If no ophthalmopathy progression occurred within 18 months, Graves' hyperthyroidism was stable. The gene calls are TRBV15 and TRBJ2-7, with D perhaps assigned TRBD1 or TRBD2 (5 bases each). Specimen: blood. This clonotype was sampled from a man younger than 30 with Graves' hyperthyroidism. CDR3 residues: CATSRSQRDGTYEQYF. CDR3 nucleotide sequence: TGTGCCACCAGCAGATCCCAGAGGGACGGTACCTACGAGCAGTACTTC.